Following are 12 T cell receptor beta chains from one sample sequenced in a study of shared clonotypes between healthy human individuals. Libraries were prepared by immunoSEQ multiplex PCR; TCRdb keeps only in-frame clonotypes and omits some of them. The top ten clones hold over 0.12% of a sample with roughly 2.5 million clones, more than 90% of them seen once. The sequenced sample was naive CD4+ T cells sorted from blood. Subset in this sample: CD45RA+ positively selected. These receptor sequences come from a man aged 18 to 30 in good health.

J is TRBJ2-3 and V is TRBV7-2; D may be TRBD2 (6 bases). Germline V CDR1 and CDR2: SGHTA, FQGNSA. The V gene lost 2 bases and the J gene lost 0 bases, with 12 bases spanning the gap. The CDR3 has 16 residues. The CDR3 DNA sequence: TGTGCCAGCAGCTTAAGTCCGGGAGCTAGCACAGATACGCAGTATTTT. It translates to CASSLSPGASTDTQYF.

The V call is TRBV7-9, the J call TRBJ1-3; no firm D call. The CDR3 spans 16 residues. Germline values: CDR1 SEHNR, CDR2 FQNEAQ (reference sequence). The V end was cut by 5 bases, the J end by 3 bases, with 17 bases between. The CDR3 nucleotides read TGTGCCAGCAGCCTAACCCCCTCTGTAAGTGGAAACACCATATATTTT. Its translation is CASSLTPSVSGNTIYF.

Notes on this clone: Additional DNA sequences in this sample encode the identical CDR3. The rearrangement joins TRBV5-1 to TRBJ2-6; no clear D gene. The germline V gene encodes CDR1 SGHRS and CDR2 YFSETQ. The CDR3 covers 15 residues. V dropped 4 bases and J dropped 0 bases, with 8 bases sitting between them. The CDR3 here is CASSVGSSGANVLTF. In DNA, the CDR3 is TGCGCCAGCAGCGTAGGTAGCTCTGGGGCCAACGTCCTGACTTTC.

V usage is TRBV6-5 and J usage is TRBJ2-5; 8 bases are shared with TRBD1. TRBJ2-7 explains the end of the DNA better; the J call may be wrong. There are 13 residues in the CDR3. In germline, CDR1 is MNHEY, CDR2 SVGAGI. The CDR3 DNA is TGTGCCAGCAGGTACGGGACAGGCTACGAGCAGTACTTC. It specifies CASRYGTGYEQYF.

CDR3 bases: TGTGCCAGCGCCCAGGGGTTTGAAACAGATACGCAGTATTTT. This translates into CASAQGFETDTQYF. The chain employs TRBV11-3 and TRBJ2-3; a possible D gene is TRBD1 (6 bases). The CDR3 consists of 14 residues. The germline V gene has CDR1 SGHNT and CDR2 YENEEA. Trimming took off 8 bases at V and 3 bases at J, with 15 bases between the two ends.

This chain joins TRBV5-6 and TRBJ1-6, with D hard to call. The CDR3 consists of 12 residues. Trimming left V 2 bases short and J 7 bases short, with 4 bases between. Germline V lookup: CDR1 SGHDT, CDR2 YYEEEE. The CDR3 DNA reads TGTGCCAGCAGCTTTTGGAATTCACCCCTCCACTTT. Amino acids: CASSFWNSPLHF.

This clone has only a few counts. This chain joins TRBV7-2 and TRBJ2-3, with D maybe TRBD2 (6 bases). The CDR3 loop spans 13 amino acids. CDR1 is SGHTA, CDR2 FQGNSA, per germline. The V end lost 5 bases, the J end lost 2 bases, and 8 bases lay between the germline ends. The CDR3 here is CASSVDYTDTQYF. DNA of the CDR3: TGTGCCAGCAGCGTGGACTACACAGATACGCAGTATTTT. Together with reference TRBV7-2 and TRBJ2-3, the CDR3 gives the full variable domain: GAGVSQSPSNKVTEKGKDVELRCDPISGHTALYWYRQSLGQGLEFLIYFQGNSAPDKSGLPSDRFSAERTGGSVSTLTIQRTQQEDSAVYLCASSVDYTDTQYFGPGTRLTVL.

V gene TRBV11-2 combines with J gene TRBJ2-7, with 7 nucleotides matching TRBD1. Germline assignment: CDR1 SGHAT and CDR2 FQNNGV. This CDR3 is built from 13 residues. V shed 6 bases, J shed 3 bases, and the junction held 5 bases outside the gene matches. The CDR3 DNA sequence: TGTGCCAGCAGGCTGGGACAGCTCTACGAGCAGTACTTC. Protein: CASRLGQLYEQYF.

The chain carries TRBV11-2 and TRBJ2-1; TRBD1 or TRBD2 may be the D gene (5 bases each). Trimming left V 4 bases short and J 9 bases short, with 10 bases between. The V gene's germline CDR1 is SGHAT and CDR2 FQNNGV. The CDR3 totals 12 residues. DNA of the CDR3: TGTGCCAGCAGCTCCCCGGGGCGTGAGCAGTTCTTC. Residues: CASSSPGREQFF.

V is TRBV5-1 and J is TRBJ2-7; 7 nucleotides line up with TRBD1. The CDR3 spans 15 residues. Trimming at V came to 4 bases and at J to 2 bases, leaving 9 bases not matched to a gene. CDR1 and CDR2 from the germline V gene are SGHRS and YFSETQ. CDR3 residues: CASSPQGSGAYEQYF. CDR3 bases: TGCGCCAGCAGCCCACAGGGGAGTGGGGCCTACGAGCAGTACTTC.

This chain links TRBV5-6 with TRBJ1-2; D remains unclear. This CDR3 region has 15 residues. Trimming removed 4 bases at V and 2 bases at J, with 15 bases between. The V gene's germline CDR1 is SGHDT and CDR2 YYEEEE. CDR3 nucleotides: TGTGCCAGCAGCGAGGAATACAGCTCAAACTATGGCTACACCTTC. Protein sequence: CASSEEYSSNYGYTF.

The J gene is TRBJ2-7, the V gene TRBV27; D is ambiguous. This CDR3 region has 15 residues. Germline CDR1 MNHEY, CDR2 SMNVEV (reference sequence). Trimming took off 3 bases at V and 0 bases at J, with 12 bases between the two ends. CDR3 nucleotide sequence: TGTGCCAGCAGTTTGCGACCGGTGGGCTCCTACGAGCAGTACTTC. Translating gives CASSLRPVGSYEQYF.